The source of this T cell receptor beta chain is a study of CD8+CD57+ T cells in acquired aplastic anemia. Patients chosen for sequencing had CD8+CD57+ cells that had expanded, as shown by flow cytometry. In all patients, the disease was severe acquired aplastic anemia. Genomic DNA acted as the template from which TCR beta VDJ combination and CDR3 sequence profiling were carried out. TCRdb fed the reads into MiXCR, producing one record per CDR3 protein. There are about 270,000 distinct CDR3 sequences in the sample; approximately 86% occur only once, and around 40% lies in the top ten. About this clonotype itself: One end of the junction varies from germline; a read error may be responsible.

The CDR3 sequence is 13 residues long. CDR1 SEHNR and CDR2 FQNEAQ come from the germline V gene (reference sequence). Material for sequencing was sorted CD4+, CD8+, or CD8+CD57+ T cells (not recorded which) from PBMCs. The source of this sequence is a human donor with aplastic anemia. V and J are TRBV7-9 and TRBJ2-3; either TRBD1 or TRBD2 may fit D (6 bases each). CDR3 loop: CASSAGGPPKTHF. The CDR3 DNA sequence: TGTGCCAGCAGCGCCGGGGGCCCGCCAAAGACGCATTTT.